The sequence of this T cell receptor (beta chain) was determined in a study of OX40 agonist ivuxolimab in advanced cancers. The trim removed 2 bases at V and 7 bases at J, leaving 3 bases unmatched. This CDR3 is 13 amino acids long. Germline lookup yields CDR1 ENHRY and CDR2 SYGVKD. The table came from immunoSEQ multiplex PCR; TCRdb's copy has only in-frame clones and leaves some out. The sample carries 65,000 to 80,000 clones, less than 95% recorded once. Here the sequenced sample was CD4+ or CD8+ T cells sorted from blood, taken in a trial of the OX40 agonist ivuxolimab. The sequence was obtained from an adult with an advanced solid tumor such as melanoma, head and neck, liver or kidney cancer. The chain couples TRBV10-3 to TRBJ1-2, with 8 nucleotides matching TRBD1. The CDR3: CAISETGQGGYTF. CDR3 DNA sequence: TGTGCCATCAGTGAGACCGGACAGGGTGGCTACACCTTC.